This entry lists 17 T cell receptor beta chains sequenced from one sample in a study of cytomegalovirus exposure and HLA in healthy donors. With 60 Vbeta and 13 Jbeta primers, the PCR was carried out. The method was immunoSEQ multiplex PCR; TCRdb's version includes in-frame clones alone and lacks a portion of them. The sample has under 300,000 clones; roughly two thirds are singletons. The sequenced sample was PBMCs. The receptors come from a female donor in good health and CMV-seronegative.

The CDR3 is CASSPNPLLAAMNEQFF. CDR3 DNA: TGTGCCAGCAGCCCAAACCCTTTACTAGCGGCTATGAATGAGCAGTTCTTC. The rearrangement uses TRBV5-4 and TRBJ2-1; 8 bases are shared with TRBD2. V dropped 4 bases and J dropped 7; count of bases not matched to a gene: 16. The CDR3 runs 17 residues. Germline lookup yields CDR1 SGHNT and CDR2 YYREEE (reference sequence).

The chain combines TRBV5-1 with TRBJ2-7; D gene ambiguous. In germline, CDR1 is SGHRS, CDR2 YFSETQ. The CDR3 totals 15 residues. Between the trimmed V and J ends, which lost 0 bases and 0 bases, there was a span of 10 bases. In nucleotides, the CDR3 is TGCGCCAGCAGCTTGGGACTGGATTACTCCTACGAGCAGTACTTC. This gives the protein CASSLGLDYSYEQYF. Full variable domain (outside the CDR3, taken from reference TRBV5-1 and TRBJ2-7): KAGVTQTPRYLIKTRGQQVTLSCSPISGHRSVSWYQQTPGQGLQFLFEYFSETQRNKGNFPGRFSGRQFSNSRSEMNVSTLELGDSALYLCASSLGLDYSYEQYFGPGTRLTVT.

This clone was counted once. The chain carries TRBV5-6 and TRBJ1-2; tentatively, D is TRBD1 (5 bases). With 7 bases removed from V and 1 base from J, the gap between germline ends came to 11 bases. The CDR3 covers 13 residues. The germline V gene has CDR1 SGHDT and CDR2 YYEEEE. The CDR3 reads CASRAGNNYGYTF. CDR3 DNA sequence: TGTGCCAGCCGGGCAGGGAATAACTATGGCTACACCTTC.

The chain is built from TRBV7-9 and TRBJ2-7, with D perhaps matching TRBD1 (6 bases). With 3 bases removed from V and 1 base from J, the gap between germline ends came to 13 bases. The CDR3 is 15 amino acids. Germline V gives CDR1 SEHNR, CDR2 FQNEAQ (reference sequence). CDR3 coding DNA: TGTGCCAGCAGCTTGGGGGCAGGGCAATCCTACGAGCAGTACTTC. Translating it yields CASSLGAGQSYEQYF.

V is TRBV27 and J is TRBJ2-1; possibly TRBD1 for D (5 bases). Trimming shortened V by 2 bases and J by 2 bases, and 13 bases separated the two germline ends. The CDR3 runs to 16 residues. Germline assignment: CDR1 MNHEY and CDR2 SMNVEV (reference sequence). The CDR3 loop reads CASSLTGRQTYNEQFF. The DNA for the CDR3 is TGTGCCAGCAGTTTAACAGGTCGACAGACCTACAATGAGCAGTTCTTC.

There are a few counts of this clone. The rearrangement links TRBV27 to TRBJ2-7; D call uncertain. CDR3 length: 14 residues. V gave up 5 bases and J gave up 0 bases, with 11 bases separating them. The germline CDR1 and CDR2 sequences are MNHEY and SMNVEV (reference sequence). CDR3 in DNA: TGTGCCAGCAGTCACAGAGAGAGCTCCTACGAGCAGTACTTC. This codes for CASSHRESSYEQYF.

The chain carries TRBV18 and TRBJ1-5; D is perhaps TRBD1 (6 bases). The CDR3 totals 16 residues. Germline V gene data show CDR1 as KGHSH and CDR2 as LQKENI. Trimming pared 2 bases from V and 6 bases from J, leaving 17 bases between. CDR3 nucleotides: TGTGCCAGCTCACCAGCAACAGGGTTCAACGGTCAGCCCCAGCATTTT. Protein: CASSPATGFNGQPQHF.

The chain joins TRBV6-5 to TRBJ2-7; D is possibly TRBD2 (6 bases). V was trimmed by 6 bases and J by 5 bases, leaving 14 bases between them. This CDR3 spans 13 amino acids. Looked up from germline, CDR1 is MNHEY and CDR2 is SVGAGI. As DNA, the CDR3 is TGTGCCAGCAGCCTAGGGAGGTTCGACGAGCAGTACTTC. This codes for CASSLGRFDEQYF.

The V gene is TRBV18, the J gene TRBJ2-1; perhaps TRBD1 as D (6 bases). The germline gives CDR1 KGHSH, CDR2 LQKENI. Trimming took off 4 bases at V and 10 bases at J, with 14 bases between the two ends. This CDR3 spans 13 amino acids. The chain's CDR3 is CASSRQQGQEQFF. CDR3 DNA sequence: TGTGCCAGCTCACGACAGCAGGGGCAGGAGCAGTTCTTC.

The chain combines TRBV7-9 with TRBJ2-2; no reliable D call. Germline CDR1 SEHNR, CDR2 FQNEAQ (reference sequence). V was clipped by 0 bases and J by 3 bases, with 5 bases between them. This CDR3 has 14 residues. CDR3 DNA: TGTGCCAGCAGCTTAGCCCGCGACACCGGGGAGCTGTTTTTT. Its protein is CASSLARDTGELFF.

This clone was detected a few times. The chain employs TRBV5-1 and TRBJ2-3; D not resolved. The germline V gene has CDR1 SGHRS and CDR2 YFSETQ. The V gene lost 0 bases and the J gene lost 5 bases, with 4 bases spanning the gap. This CDR3 region has 12 residues. CDR3 sequence: CASSLAGDTQYF. The CDR3 region has the DNA TGCGCCAGCAGCTTGGCGGGAGATACGCAGTATTTT. Combining the CDR3 with reference TRBV5-1 and TRBJ2-3 gives the whole variable domain KAGVTQTPRYLIKTRGQQVTLSCSPISGHRSVSWYQQTPGQGLQFLFEYFSETQRNKGNFPGRFSGRQFSNSRSEMNVSTLELGDSALYLCASSLAGDTQYFGPGTRLTVL.

The chain recombines TRBV18 with TRBJ2-2, with D possibly TRBD2 on 5 matching bases. The CDR3 sequence is 13 residues long. The ends were cut back, 4 bases at V and 7 bases at J, with 10 bases in the middle. The V gene's germline CDR1 is KGHSH and CDR2 LQKENI. CDR3 amino acids: CASSLLASGELFF. The CDR3, as DNA: TGTGCCAGCTCACTATTAGCGAGCGGGGAGCTGTTTTTT. The full variable domain, rest sourced from reference TRBV18 and TRBJ2-2, is NAGVMQNPRHLVRRRGQEARLRCSPMKGHSHVYWYRQLPEEGLKFMVYLQKENIIDESGMPKERFSAEFPKEGPSILRIQQVVRGDSAAYFCASSLLASGELFFGEGSRLTVL.

The chain has TRBV19 and TRBJ2-1, with 8 bases matching TRBD1. This CDR3 has 15 amino acids. The V segment lost 4 bases and the J segment 4 bases; nucleotides outside the gene matches: 6. CDR1 is LNHDA and CDR2 is SQIVND in the germline V gene (reference sequence). CDR3: CASSTSGGRYNEQFF. In nucleotides, the CDR3 is TGTGCCAGTAGTACCTCAGGGGGCCGGTACAATGAGCAGTTCTTC.

A single count supports this clone. The chain recombines TRBV7-9 with TRBJ1-1; D is unclear. Trimming left V 2 bases short and J 9 bases short, with 13 bases between. The CDR3 has 13 residues. CDR1 and CDR2 (germline): SEHNR, FQNEAQ (reference sequence). CDR3: CASSLMAESKAFF. The CDR3 DNA reads as TGTGCCAGCAGCTTAATGGCGGAATCGAAAGCTTTCTTT.

The CDR3 sequence: CASSLLPTKHSLETQYF. For the CDR3, the DNA is TGTGCCAGCAGCCTCCTCCCGACTAAACACTCTTTAGAGACCCAGTACTTC. The V call is TRBV28, the J call TRBJ2-5, with D perhaps matching TRBD2 (5 bases). This CDR3 has 17 amino acids. The V gene's germline CDR1 is MDHEN and CDR2 SYDVKM. Trimming took 6 bases from V and 4 from J, leaving 24 bases between them. The variable domain in full, with the rest retrieved from reference TRBV28 and TRBJ2-5, is DVKVTQSSRYLVKRTGEKVFLECVQDMDHENMFWYRQDPGLGLRLIYFSYDVKMKEKGDIPEGYSVSREKKERFSLILESASTNQTSMYLCASSLLPTKHSLETQYFGPGTRLLVL.

The table lists this clone with a few counts. CDR3: CASSERNGQGPTNTEAFF. CDR3 DNA: TGTGCCAGCAGTGAACGAAATGGACAGGGGCCGACTAATACTGAAGCTTTCTTT. The chain combines TRBV25-1 with TRBJ1-1; 9 bases fit TRBD1. In germline, CDR1 is MGHDK, CDR2 SYGVNS. This CDR3 spans 18 amino acids. The J segment lost 5 bases and the V segment lost 2 bases, leaving 15 bases of the junction unmatched. The variable domain in full, completed from reference TRBV25-1 and TRBJ1-1, reads EADIYQTPRYLVIGTGKKITLECSQTMGHDKMYWYQQDPGMELHLIHYSYGVNSTEKGDLSSESTVSRIRTEHFPLTLESARPSHTSQYLCASSERNGQGPTNTEAFFGQGTRLTVV.

This clone was counted a single time. This chain links TRBV25-1 with TRBJ1-5, with D uncertain. The CDR3 is 13 residues long. CDR1 is MGHDK and CDR2 is SYGVNS in the germline V gene. The V end was cut by 7 bases, the J end by 7 bases, with 14 bases between. CDR3 nucleotides: TGTGCCAGCACCGAAGGAGGAGGACAGCCCCAGCATTTT. Its translation is CASTEGGGQPQHF.